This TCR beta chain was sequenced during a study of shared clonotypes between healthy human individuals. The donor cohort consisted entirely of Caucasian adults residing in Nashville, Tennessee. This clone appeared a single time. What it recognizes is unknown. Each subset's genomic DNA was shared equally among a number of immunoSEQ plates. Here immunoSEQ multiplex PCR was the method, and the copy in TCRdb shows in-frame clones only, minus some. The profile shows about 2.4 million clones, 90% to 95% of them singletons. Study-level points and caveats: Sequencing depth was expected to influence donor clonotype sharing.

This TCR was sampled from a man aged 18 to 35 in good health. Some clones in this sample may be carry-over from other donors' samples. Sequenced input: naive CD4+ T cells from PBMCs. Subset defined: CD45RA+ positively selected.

The chain's CDR3 is CASRTETNYGYTF. In DNA form, the CDR3 reads TGTGCCAGCCGGACAGAGACTAACTATGGCTACACCTTC. The chain links TRBV19 to TRBJ1-2; D may be TRBD1 (6 bases). The CDR3 sequence is 13 residues long. The germline V gene has CDR1 LNHDA and CDR2 SQIVND (reference sequence). V gave up 9 bases and J gave up 0 bases, with 11 bases separating them.